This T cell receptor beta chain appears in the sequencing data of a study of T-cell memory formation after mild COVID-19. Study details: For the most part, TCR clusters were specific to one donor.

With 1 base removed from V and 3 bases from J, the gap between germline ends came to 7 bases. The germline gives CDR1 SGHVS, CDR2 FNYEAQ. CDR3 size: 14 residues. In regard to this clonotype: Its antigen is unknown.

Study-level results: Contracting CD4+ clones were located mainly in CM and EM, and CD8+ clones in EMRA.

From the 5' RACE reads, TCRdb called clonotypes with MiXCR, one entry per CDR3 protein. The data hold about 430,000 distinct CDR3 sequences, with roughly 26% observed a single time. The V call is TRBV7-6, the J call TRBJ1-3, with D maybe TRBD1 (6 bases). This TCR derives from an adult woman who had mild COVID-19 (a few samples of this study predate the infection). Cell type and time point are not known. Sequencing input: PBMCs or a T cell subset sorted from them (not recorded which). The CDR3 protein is CASSLVQGGNTIYF. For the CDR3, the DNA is TGTGCCAGCAGCTTAGTACAGGGTGGAAACACCATATATTTT.